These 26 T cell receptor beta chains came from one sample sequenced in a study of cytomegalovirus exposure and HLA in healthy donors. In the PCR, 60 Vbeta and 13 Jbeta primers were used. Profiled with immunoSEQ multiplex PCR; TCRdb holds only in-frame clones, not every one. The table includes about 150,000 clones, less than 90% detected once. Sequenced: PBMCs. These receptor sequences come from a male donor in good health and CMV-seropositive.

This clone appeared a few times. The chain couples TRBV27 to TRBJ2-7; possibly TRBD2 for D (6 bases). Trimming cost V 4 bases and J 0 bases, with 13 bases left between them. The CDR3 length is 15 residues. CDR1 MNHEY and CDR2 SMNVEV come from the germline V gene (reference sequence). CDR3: CASSSPRGGSYEQYF. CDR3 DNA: TGTGCCAGCAGTTCCCCCCGGGGAGGCTCCTACGAGCAGTACTTC.

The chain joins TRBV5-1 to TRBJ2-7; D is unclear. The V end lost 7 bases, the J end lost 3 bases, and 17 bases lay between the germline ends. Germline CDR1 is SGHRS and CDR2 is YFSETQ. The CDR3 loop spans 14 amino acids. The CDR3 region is CASSQAPGFYEQYF. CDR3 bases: TGCGCCAGCTCCCAGGCCCCAGGTTTCTACGAGCAGTACTTC.

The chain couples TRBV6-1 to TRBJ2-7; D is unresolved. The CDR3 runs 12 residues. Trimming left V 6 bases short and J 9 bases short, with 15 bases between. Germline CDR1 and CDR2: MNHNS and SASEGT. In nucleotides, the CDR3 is TGTGCCAGCAGCCAAGTCGGTTTCGTGCAGTACTTC. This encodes CASSQVGFVQYF.

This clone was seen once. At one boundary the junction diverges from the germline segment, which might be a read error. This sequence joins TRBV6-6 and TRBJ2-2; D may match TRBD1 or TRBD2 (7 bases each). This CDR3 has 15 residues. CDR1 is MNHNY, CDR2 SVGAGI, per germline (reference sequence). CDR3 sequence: CTSSYGGTVLGELFF. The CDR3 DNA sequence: TGTACCAGCAGTTACGGGGGGACAGTCCTAGGGGAGCTGTTTTTT.

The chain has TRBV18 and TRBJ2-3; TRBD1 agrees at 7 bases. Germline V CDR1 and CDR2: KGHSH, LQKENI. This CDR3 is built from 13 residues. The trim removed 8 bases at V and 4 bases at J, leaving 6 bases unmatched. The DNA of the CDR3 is TGTGCCAGCCGGCAGGGGGTGGCAGATACGCAGTATTTT. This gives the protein CASRQGVADTQYF.

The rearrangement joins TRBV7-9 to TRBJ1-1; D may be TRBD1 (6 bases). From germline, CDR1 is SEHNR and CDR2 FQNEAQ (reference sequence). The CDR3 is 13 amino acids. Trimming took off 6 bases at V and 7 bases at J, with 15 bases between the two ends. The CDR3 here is CASRRQDLGEAFF. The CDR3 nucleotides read TGTGCCAGCAGACGACAGGACCTGGGTGAAGCTTTCTTT.

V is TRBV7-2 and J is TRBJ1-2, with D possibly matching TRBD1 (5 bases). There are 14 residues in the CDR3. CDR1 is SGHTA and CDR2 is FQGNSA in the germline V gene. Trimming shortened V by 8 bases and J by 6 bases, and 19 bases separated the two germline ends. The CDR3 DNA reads TGTGCCAGCGGATCAGGGTCTAATGCAGATGGCTACACCTTC. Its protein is CASGSGSNADGYTF.

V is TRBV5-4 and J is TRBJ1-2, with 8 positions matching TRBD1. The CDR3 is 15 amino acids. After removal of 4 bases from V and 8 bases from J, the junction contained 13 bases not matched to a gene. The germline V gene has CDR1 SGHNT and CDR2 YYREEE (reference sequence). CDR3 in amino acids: CASSADGRQGAGYTF. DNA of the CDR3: TGTGCCAGCAGCGCGGATGGCCGCCAGGGGGCGGGCTACACCTTC.

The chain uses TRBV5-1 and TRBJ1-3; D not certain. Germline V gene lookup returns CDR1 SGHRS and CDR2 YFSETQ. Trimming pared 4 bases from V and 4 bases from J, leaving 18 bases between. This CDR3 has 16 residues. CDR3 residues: CASSNREPKDGNTIYF. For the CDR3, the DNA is TGCGCCAGCAGCAACCGGGAACCAAAAGACGGAAACACCATATATTTT.

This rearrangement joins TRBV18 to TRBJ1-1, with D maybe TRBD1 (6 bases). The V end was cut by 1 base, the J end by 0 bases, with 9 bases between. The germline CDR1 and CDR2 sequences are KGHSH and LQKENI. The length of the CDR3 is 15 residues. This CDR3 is CASSPQGQMNTEAFF. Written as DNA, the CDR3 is TGTGCCAGCTCACCACAAGGACAGATGAACACTGAAGCTTTCTTT. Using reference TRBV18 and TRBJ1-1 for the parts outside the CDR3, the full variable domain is NAGVMQNPRHLVRRRGQEARLRCSPMKGHSHVYWYRQLPEEGLKFMVYLQKENIIDESGMPKERFSAEFPKEGPSILRIQQVVRGDSAAYFCASSPQGQMNTEAFFGQGTRLTVV.

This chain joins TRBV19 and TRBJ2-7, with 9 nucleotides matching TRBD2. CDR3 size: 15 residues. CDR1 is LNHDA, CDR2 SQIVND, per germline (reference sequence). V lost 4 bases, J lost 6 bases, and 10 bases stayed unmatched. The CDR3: CASSSGQGLAGEQYF. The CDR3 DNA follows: TGTGCCAGTAGTAGCGGCCAGGGACTAGCTGGCGAGCAGTACTTC.

The CDR3 sequence: CASSKAGDRREQYF. The CDR3 DNA sequence: TGTGCCAGCAGCAAAGCGGGAGATCGAAGAGAGCAGTACTTC. The chain joins TRBV21-1 to TRBJ2-7; the DNA was not used to check the table's D call, TRBD2. TRBV21-1 is a pseudogene segment. This CDR3 comprises 14 residues.

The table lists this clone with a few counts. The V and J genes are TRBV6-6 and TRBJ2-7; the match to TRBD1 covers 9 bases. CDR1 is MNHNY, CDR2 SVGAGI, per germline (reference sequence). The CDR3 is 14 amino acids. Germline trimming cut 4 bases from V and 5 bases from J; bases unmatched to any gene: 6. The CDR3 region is CASSSGDRVHEQYF. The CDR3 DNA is TGTGCCAGCAGTTCCGGGGACAGGGTCCACGAGCAGTACTTC.

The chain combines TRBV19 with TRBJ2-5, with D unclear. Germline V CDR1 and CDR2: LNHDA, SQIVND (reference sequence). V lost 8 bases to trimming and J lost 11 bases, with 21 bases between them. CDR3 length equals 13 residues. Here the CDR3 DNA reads TGTGCCAGTGCGTCATCTATCAACTACCCTCAGTACTTC. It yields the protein CASASSINYPQYF.

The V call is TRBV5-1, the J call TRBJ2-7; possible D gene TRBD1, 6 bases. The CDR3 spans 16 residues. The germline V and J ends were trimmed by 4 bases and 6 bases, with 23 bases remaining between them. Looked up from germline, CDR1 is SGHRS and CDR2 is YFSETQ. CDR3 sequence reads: CASSPGHGMTESEQYF. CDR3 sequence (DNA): TGCGCCAGCAGCCCGGGACATGGGATGACCGAAAGCGAGCAGTACTTC.

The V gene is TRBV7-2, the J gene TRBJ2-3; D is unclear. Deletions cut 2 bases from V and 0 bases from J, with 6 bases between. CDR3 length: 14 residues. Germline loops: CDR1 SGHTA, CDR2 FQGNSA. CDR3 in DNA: TGTGCCAGCAGCTTAACGGGTAGCACAGATACGCAGTATTTT. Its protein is CASSLTGSTDTQYF. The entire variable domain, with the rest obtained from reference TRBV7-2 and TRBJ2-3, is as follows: GAGVSQSPSNKVTEKGKDVELRCDPISGHTALYWYRQSLGQGLEFLIYFQGNSAPDKSGLPSDRFSAERTGGSVSTLTIQRTQQEDSAVYLCASSLTGSTDTQYFGPGTRLTVL.

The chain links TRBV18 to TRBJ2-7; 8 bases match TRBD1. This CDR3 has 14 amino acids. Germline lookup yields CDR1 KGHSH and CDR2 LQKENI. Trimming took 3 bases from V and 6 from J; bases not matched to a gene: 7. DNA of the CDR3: TGTGCCAGCTCACCCGACAGGGGCTTATTCGAGCAGTACTTC. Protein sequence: CASSPDRGLFEQYF. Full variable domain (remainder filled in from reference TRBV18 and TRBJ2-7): NAGVMQNPRHLVRRRGQEARLRCSPMKGHSHVYWYRQLPEEGLKFMVYLQKENIIDESGMPKERFSAEFPKEGPSILRIQQVVRGDSAAYFCASSPDRGLFEQYFGPGTRLTVT.

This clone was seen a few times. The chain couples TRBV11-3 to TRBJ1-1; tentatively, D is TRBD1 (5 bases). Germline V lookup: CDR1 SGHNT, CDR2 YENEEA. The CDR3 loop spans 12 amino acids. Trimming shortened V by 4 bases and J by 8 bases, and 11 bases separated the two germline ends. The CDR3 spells CASSWSREEAFF. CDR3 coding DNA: TGTGCCAGCAGCTGGAGCAGGGAAGAAGCTTTCTTT.

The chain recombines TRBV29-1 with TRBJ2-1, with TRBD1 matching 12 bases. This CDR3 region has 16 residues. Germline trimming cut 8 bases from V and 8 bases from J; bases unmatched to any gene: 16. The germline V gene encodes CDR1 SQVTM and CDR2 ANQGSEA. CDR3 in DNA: TGCAGCTCGCTGGGTGTCCCGGGACAGGGGGCCGATGAGCAGTTCTTC. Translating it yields CSSLGVPGQGADEQFF.

Here the CDR3 DNA reads TGTGCCAGCAGGTTTTGGGGGGGGCAGGCCTCTAGCACAGATACGCAGTATTTT. Its protein is CASRFWGGQASSTDTQYF. The chain carries TRBV27 and TRBJ2-3, with D tentatively TRBD2 (7 bases). Trimming pared 6 bases from V and 0 bases from J, leaving 22 bases between. Per germline, CDR1 MNHEY and CDR2 SMNVEV (reference sequence). CDR3 length: 18 amino acids.

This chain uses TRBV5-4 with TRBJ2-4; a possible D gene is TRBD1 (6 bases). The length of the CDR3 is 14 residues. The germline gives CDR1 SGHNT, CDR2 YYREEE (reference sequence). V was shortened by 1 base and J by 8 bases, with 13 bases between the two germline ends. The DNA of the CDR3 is TGTGCCAGCAGCTTGCAGGGGCCAGGATACATTCAGTACTTC. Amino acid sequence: CASSLQGPGYIQYF. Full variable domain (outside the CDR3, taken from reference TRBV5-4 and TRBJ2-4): ETGVTQSPTHLIKTRGQQVTLRCSSQSGHNTVSWYQQALGQGPQFIFQYYREEENGRGNFPPRFSGLQFPNYSSELNVNALELDDSALYLCASSLQGPGYIQYFGAGTRLSVL.

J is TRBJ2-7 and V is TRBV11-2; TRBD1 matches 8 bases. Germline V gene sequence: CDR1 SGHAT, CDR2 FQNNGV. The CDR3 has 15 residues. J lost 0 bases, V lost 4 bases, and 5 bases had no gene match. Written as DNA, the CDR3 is TGTGCCAGCAGCTCCCCCAGGGGGCTCTCCTACGAGCAGTACTTC. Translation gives CASSSPRGLSYEQYF.

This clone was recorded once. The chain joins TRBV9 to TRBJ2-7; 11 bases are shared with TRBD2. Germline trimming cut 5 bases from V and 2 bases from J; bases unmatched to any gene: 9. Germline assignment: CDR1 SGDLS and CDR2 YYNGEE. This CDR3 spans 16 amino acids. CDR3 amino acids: CASSLDSGRVAYEQYF. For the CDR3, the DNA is TGTGCCAGCAGTCTTGATAGCGGGAGGGTAGCCTACGAGCAGTACTTC. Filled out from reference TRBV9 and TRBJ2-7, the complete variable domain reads DSGVTQTPKHLITATGQRVTLRCSPRSGDLSVYWYQQSLDQGLQFLIQYYNGEERAKGNILERFSAQQFPDLHSELNLSSLELGDSALYFCASSLDSGRVAYEQYFGPGTRLTVT.

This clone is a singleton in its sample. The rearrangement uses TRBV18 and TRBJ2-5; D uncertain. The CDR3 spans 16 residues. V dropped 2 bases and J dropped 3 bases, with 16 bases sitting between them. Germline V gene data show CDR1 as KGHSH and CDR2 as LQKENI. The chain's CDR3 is CASSPSPRPTKETQYF. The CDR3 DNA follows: TGTGCCAGCTCACCATCCCCCAGGCCGACCAAAGAGACCCAGTACTTC.

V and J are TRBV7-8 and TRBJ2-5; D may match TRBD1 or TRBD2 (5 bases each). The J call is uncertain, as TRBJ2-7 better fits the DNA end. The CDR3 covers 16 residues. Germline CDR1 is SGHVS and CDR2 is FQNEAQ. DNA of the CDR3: TGTGCCAGCAGCCAAACCAGGGTGAGGGACTCCTACGAGCAGTACTTC. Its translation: CASSQTRVRDSYEQYF.

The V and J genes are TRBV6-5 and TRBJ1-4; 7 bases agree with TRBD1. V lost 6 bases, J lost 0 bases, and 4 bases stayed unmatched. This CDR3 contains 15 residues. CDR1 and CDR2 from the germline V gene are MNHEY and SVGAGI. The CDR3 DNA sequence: TGTGCCAGCAGGCCCGACAGGGCAACTAATGAAAAACTGTTTTTT. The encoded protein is CASRPDRATNEKLFF.